This T cell receptor (beta chain) was captured by sequencing in a study of shared clonotypes between healthy human individuals. For the study at large: Samples came from a couple of female and a few male donors aged 18 to 49.

Approximately 95 million PBMCs went into genomic DNA for unsorted samples. The CDR3 spans 13 residues. Per the germline V gene, CDR1 is SGHTA and CDR2 is FQGNSA. V gave up 3 bases and J gave up 6 bases; unmatched junction bases: 5. In the authors' workflow: From ImmunoSEQ came sequences covering only the junction and carrying no quality scores, so filtering differed. The method was immunoSEQ multiplex PCR; TCRdb's version includes in-frame clones alone and lacks a portion of them. V and J calls and clone size follow that table, whereas D and trimming were derived from the DNA. The data contain approximately 500,000 clones, 70% to 80% of them singletons. Concerning this clone itself: The antigen remains unidentified.

Study results and limitations: Tissue TCR repertoires likely differ from these blood-only repertoires.

This rearrangement joins TRBV7-2 to TRBJ2-7; 7 bases map to TRBD1. Material: PBMCs. This receptor was obtained from a woman in her 40s in good health. Some clones in this sample may be carry-over from other donors' samples. CDR3 loop: CASSLATGLEQYF. For the CDR3, the DNA is TGTGCCAGCAGCTTGGCGACAGGGCTCGAGCAGTACTTC.